The text below deals with one T cell receptor beta chain. The target of this receptor is not known. Base qualities were left out, and no much larger clone turns up one base away. These data are taken from a study of T cell responses to AZD1222 COVID-19 vaccine (dated by TCRdb to the early 2020s). Notes on the research overall: TCR sequencing was performed for roughly 250 trial participants, of whom 200 to 210 were given two doses of AZD1222 and approximately 25 were given two doses of MenACWY control vaccine. Trial participants were enrolled by age into subgroups of 18-55, 56-69 and 70-plus years, and around 150, 28 and 57 TCR-sequenced participants, respectively, were included in these subgroups.

V lost 8 bases and J lost 5 bases; the stretch between them is 9 bases long. The CDR3 sequence holds 12 residues, the cysteine and phenylalanine included. Only CDR3 DNA remains: 36 bases, in frame from the first base. This specimen's time point label, per the study, means: baseline before first vaccination. The treatment or condition label on this specimen signifies: meningococcal conjugate vaccine given as trial control. Samples from vaccinated people were obtained from the UK trials COV001 and COV002, which included a single-blind randomized controlled phase 2/3 trial of AZD1222 (ChAdOx1 nCoV-19) in healthy adults. For TCRbeta chain sequencing, PBMC samples from trial participants were taken at day 0 and at day 28 after the second dose. Overall study outcomes, separate from this receptor: Reportedly, close to half of the unique spike-specific TCRs recognized epitopes lying outside the regions that are mutated in the B.1.351 and B.1.1.7 variants. Conclusions about previously exposed vaccinees are limited because only six or seven AZD1222 recipients were SARS-CoV-2 seropositive at baseline. The vaccine-associated CD4 TCRs covered the entire spike protein, and the dominant responses fell in regions 160-218 and 743-854. No day 14 peak-response samples were available, so repertoires were characterized only after the peak T cell response. Most participants were white British and females outnumbered males, and the authors suggested that clonal diversity may have been underestimated. After two AZD1222 doses, both the breadth and the depth of spike-specific TCRs were significantly higher than at day 0 and than in MenACWY recipients. In the small 56-69-year group, the increase in depth fell short of significance, most likely because of low power.

The CDR3 regions of human TCRbeta chains were analyzed by immunosequencing. For the original study's pipeline: Repertoire TCRs were matched against a reference library of SARS-CoV-2-specific TCRs generated with the MIRA antigen-specificity platform. Breadth was defined as the fraction of unique TCRs that were SARS-CoV-2-associated. Depth was defined as the fraction of total T cells that were SARS-CoV-2-associated. Using the MIRA data, every spike-specific TCR was mapped to the spike region that the TCR reacted to and assigned to either a CD4 or a CD8 class. Log10-transformed breadth and depth values were compared by one-way ANOVA with Sidak's multiple comparisons tests. TCRdb provides this immuneACCESS table in a form limited to in-frame rearrangements. Some clones are lacking; in checked studies, under half of them reflect an unresolved V gene, and why the rest are absent is not known. V and J calls and clone size are given by that table; D and trimming were obtained from the DNA. Across this sample there are fewer than 250,000 clones, with 90% to 95% seen only once. In total, the top ten clones hold 0.95% to 1.1% of the sample.

In this chain, TRBV12-3 or TRBV12-4 is recombined with TRBJ1-4, with the D gene not clear enough to name. The receptor was derived from an adult in good health. Sample: peripheral blood, taken on day 0 of MenACWY control vaccination. The bases read TGTGCCAGCGGGAGGTTGAATGAAAAACTGTTTTTT. Its protein reads: CASGRLNEKLFF.